This T cell receptor beta chain derives from a study of CD8 T cells in Susac syndrome. In contrast to the negatively isolated CD8+ and CD4+ T cells, TEMRA cells were FACS-enriched. Reverse transcription of roughly 0.5 to 1 ug RNA was carried out with random hexamers. TCR beta CDR3 was amplified by immunoSEQ covering 54 Vbeta and 13 Jbeta. One entry per CDR3 protein, called by TCRdb with MiXCR from the immunoSEQ multiplex PCR reads. Altogether approximately 190,000 distinct CDR3 sequences are present, 90% to 95% being singletons, with the ten largest covering approximately 0.097%. Germline V gene lookup returns CDR1 SGHVS and CDR2 FQNEAQ. The CDR3 length is 15 residues. V dropped 0 bases and J dropped 5 bases, with 12 bases sitting between them.

V and J are TRBV7-8 and TRBJ2-3; tentatively, D is TRBD2 (5 bases). The TCR was taken from a human donor with multiple sclerosis. Sequenced: CD4+ T cells from PBMCs. CDR3 residues: CASSLARLRVDTQYF. The CDR3 DNA reads as TGTGCCAGCAGCTTAGCGAGGCTGAGGGTAGATACGCAGTATTTT.